The T cell receptor (beta chain) described here comes from a study of identical twins. The study, taken as a whole, reports: Weaker excess twin sharing was seen among beta out-of-frame sequences. Models underpredicted monozygotic twin sharing of out-of-frame TCR alpha.

TCRdb fed the 5' RACE reads into MiXCR, producing one record per CDR3 protein. The repertoire holds 1.5 million to 2 million distinct CDR3 sequences, around a third seen once, with 0.27% in the top ten. The donor group consisted entirely of healthy Caucasians. From germline, CDR1 is MDHEN and CDR2 SYDVKM. This CDR3 comprises 15 residues. V shed 6 bases and J 4 bases; nucleotides not matched to a gene: 9. The sample holds a few counts of this clonotype. The antigen is unknown. Sequenced sample: cord blood. The clonotype was recovered from a newborn girl in good health. The V and J genes are TRBV28 and TRBJ2-7; 10 positions agree with TRBD1. CDR3 bases: TGTGCCAGCAGCACCCAAGACAGGGGGCTATACGAGCAGTACTTC. Its protein product is CASSTQDRGLYEQYF.